The T cell receptor beta chain described here comes from a study of T-cell memory formation after mild COVID-19. This CDR3 contains 16 residues. Looked up from germline, CDR1 is SEHNR and CDR2 is FQNEAQ (reference sequence). The V end was cut by 1 base, the J end by 1 base, with 13 bases between. This clonotype was observed a few times. Using its own MiXCR run on the 5' RACE reads, TCRdb lists one record per CDR3 protein. Of roughly 610,000 distinct CDR3 sequences listed, 15% to 20% are singletons. The clonotype originates from an adult woman who had mild COVID-19 (a few samples of this study predate the infection). Cell type and time point are not known. Sample: PBMCs or a T cell subset sorted from them (not recorded which). J is TRBJ1-1 and V is TRBV7-9; tentative D call: TRBD1 (5 bases). CDR3: CASSLVGRQGNTEAFF. The CDR3 DNA reads as TGTGCCAGCAGCTTAGTTGGTAGGCAGGGGAACACTGAAGCTTTCTTT.